These T cell receptor beta chains were read from a single sample in a study of blood T cell repertoires in COVID-19. TCRdb keeps only in-frame clones here, not all; method: immunoSEQ multiplex PCR. Here the sample spans under 40,000 clones, around 95% being singletons. Sequenced input: peripheral blood. These receptors were collected from a human donor with active COVID-19. The donor label of this sample is uncertain. CDR3s include the opening cysteine and the closing phenylalanine or tryptophan.

cdr3_aa: CASSLVLLHTEAFF
j_call: TRBJ1-1
v_call: TRBV7-2

cdr3_aa: CASGLGRGESDTQYF
j_call: TRBJ2-3
v_call: TRBV12-5

cdr3_aa: CASGFGGDSPLHF
j_call: TRBJ1-6
v_call: TRBV12-5

cdr3_aa: CASSYLTSGLTYEQYF
j_call: TRBJ2-7
v_call: TRBV6-5

cdr3_aa: CASSLGADYEQYF
j_call: TRBJ2-7
v_call: TRBV5-1

cdr3_aa: CASSFGTDHYGYTF
j_call: TRBJ1-2
v_call: TRBV7-8

cdr3_aa: CASREGMLGTDTQYF
j_call: TRBJ2-3
v_call: TRBV10-2

cdr3_aa: CASSHDRGQYEQYF
j_call: TRBJ2-7
v_call: TRBV18

cdr3_aa: CRTSGRAAEQYF
j_call: TRBJ2-7
v_call: TRBV28

cdr3_aa: CASSPLGGPYEQYF
j_call: TRBJ2-7
v_call: TRBV5-4

cdr3_aa: CASSWGGVVNEQFF
j_call: TRBJ2-1
v_call: TRBV5-1

cdr3_aa: CASSRLSSGNTIYF
j_call: TRBJ1-3
v_call: TRBV27

cdr3_aa: CASSKTGQMNTEAFF
j_call: TRBJ1-1
v_call: TRBV19

cdr3_aa: CASRGDRVNTEAFF
j_call: TRBJ1-1
v_call: TRBV6-5

cdr3_aa: CASSQAPGLAGAMEVAQYF
j_call: TRBJ2-5
v_call: TRBV4-2

cdr3_aa: CASSQSPGQETQYF
j_call: TRBJ2-5
v_call: TRBV5-5

cdr3_aa: CVGGRTEAFF
j_call: TRBJ1-1
v_call: TRBV29-1

cdr3_aa: CASSLGQTNTEAFF
j_call: TRBJ1-1
v_call: TRBV7-9

cdr3_aa: CASSQSDRTTDTQYF
j_call: TRBJ2-3
v_call: TRBV14

cdr3_aa: CASSEAGGYNEQFF
j_call: TRBJ2-1
v_call: TRBV25-1

cdr3_aa: CASSGAPLALGTEQFF
j_call: TRBJ2-1
v_call: TRBV10-1

cdr3_aa: CASSRGSTGELFF
j_call: TRBJ2-2
v_call: TRBV7-9

cdr3_aa: CASSLGADGVGYNEQFF
j_call: TRBJ2-1
v_call: TRBV27

cdr3_aa: CASSPGDRYEQYF
j_call: TRBJ2-7
v_call: TRBV9

cdr3_aa: CASSQARGRTNEKLFF
j_call: TRBJ1-4
v_call: TRBV3-1/TRBV3-2

cdr3_aa: CASSIPVTTDTTGPWDQPQHF
j_call: TRBJ1-5
v_call: TRBV19

cdr3_aa: CASMGTYNEQFF
j_call: TRBJ2-1
v_call: TRBV28

cdr3_aa: CSSVEADTQYF
j_call: TRBJ2-3
v_call: TRBV29-1

cdr3_aa: CASSLGGTGLYEQYF
j_call: TRBJ2-7
v_call: TRBV5-1

cdr3_aa: CASSQVRGGSTTDTQYF
j_call: TRBJ2-3
v_call: TRBV14

cdr3_aa: CASSSVAASSYNEQFF
j_call: TRBJ2-1
v_call: TRBV3-1/TRBV3-2

cdr3_aa: CASSMGGPNTEAFF
j_call: TRBJ1-1
v_call: TRBV19

cdr3_aa: CASSLVGQGAIDDEQFF
j_call: TRBJ2-1
v_call: TRBV7-2

cdr3_aa: CASSLRDRPTYEQYF
j_call: TRBJ2-7
v_call: TRBV7-9

cdr3_aa: CASSRYGAGGHEQFF
j_call: TRBJ2-1
v_call: TRBV28

cdr3_aa: CASSRRTGGDGYTF
j_call: TRBJ1-2
v_call: TRBV6-5

cdr3_aa: CASSLGLARNTGELFF
j_call: TRBJ2-2
v_call: TRBV11-3

cdr3_aa: CASNKIGRDAEQYF
j_call: TRBJ2-7
v_call: TRBV5-8

cdr3_aa: CASSPTGGANTGELFF
j_call: TRBJ2-2
v_call: TRBV18

cdr3_aa: CASSSDRDSRNIQYF
j_call: TRBJ2-4
v_call: TRBV5-5

cdr3_aa: CASSLSPVGHPRNQPQHF
j_call: TRBJ1-5
v_call: TRBV5-5

cdr3_aa: CASSPPETRDTQYF
j_call: TRBJ2-3
v_call: TRBV7-9

cdr3_aa: CASSFTASTDTQYF
j_call: TRBJ2-3
v_call: TRBV27

cdr3_aa: CASSDRQQGAEFF
j_call: TRBJ2-1
v_call: TRBV5-1

cdr3_aa: CASSLGRDEQYF
j_call: TRBJ2-7
v_call: TRBV5-1

cdr3_aa: CASSSDRDGYTF
j_call: TRBJ1-2
v_call: TRBV5-1

cdr3_aa: CASSLRLAGVNEQYF
j_call: TRBJ2-7
v_call: TRBV28

cdr3_aa: CASSFGRGYEKLFF
j_call: TRBJ1-4
v_call: TRBV11-2

cdr3_aa: CASSPTLSPGTSVKEQYF
j_call: TRBJ2-7
v_call: TRBV5-1

cdr3_aa: CASSQDGRGTNEKLFF
j_call: TRBJ1-4
v_call: TRBV3-1/TRBV3-2

cdr3_aa: CASSRVYAGGPETQYF
j_call: TRBJ2-5
v_call: TRBV27

cdr3_aa: CASSEQAQGTQYF
j_call: TRBJ2-5
v_call: TRBV6-4

cdr3_aa: CASSLGPKPQNEQFF
j_call: TRBJ2-1
v_call: TRBV7-8

cdr3_aa: CASSVVSLPPGQYF
j_call: TRBJ2-7
v_call: TRBV9

cdr3_aa: CASSQEIPGGGDEQFF
j_call: TRBJ2-1
v_call: TRBV3-1/TRBV3-2

cdr3_aa: CASSRLGTANTGELFF
j_call: TRBJ2-2
v_call: TRBV28

cdr3_aa: CASSQDRVGLAGLYYEQYF
j_call: TRBJ2-7
v_call: TRBV4-3

cdr3_aa: CASPPAGTGEFHEQYF
j_call: TRBJ2-7
v_call: TRBV28

cdr3_aa: CASSPLYKAGRLAGVSYNEQFF
j_call: TRBJ2-1
v_call: TRBV18

cdr3_aa: CASRGGSANEQYF
j_call: TRBJ2-7
v_call: TRBV27